This T cell receptor (beta chain) is drawn from a study of shared clonotypes between healthy human individuals. CDR1 is LGHNA, CDR2 YSLEER, per germline. V lost 4 bases, J lost 1 base, and 10 bases lay in between. The CDR3 runs 14 residues. Only in-frame clones appear in the TCRdb table, and some are missing; sequencing was by immunoSEQ multiplex PCR. The data hold some 980,000 clones, with approximately 76% observed a single time. The clonotype comes from a man aged 18 to 30 in good health. The material sequenced was memory CD4+ T cells sorted from blood. The sample's subset: CD45RA-negative fraction. The chain carries TRBV4-3 and TRBJ2-5; D is unresolved. CDR3 bases: TGCGCCAGCAGCCGTGTAAGGCTCCAAGAGACCCAGTACTTC. Translating it yields CASSRVRLQETQYF.